This TCR beta chain was captured in a study of PD-1 blockade in mismatch repair-deficient tumors (dated by TCRdb to the late 2010s). In the study overall: Between September 2013 and late 2016, the trial enrolled roughly 80 consecutive patients with 11 to 12 types of mismatch repair-deficient cancer, all of whom had received prior treatment and were progressing. Deep sequencing of TCR CDR3 regions was used to track tumor-associated T cell clones in peripheral blood of patients responding to PD-1 blockade.

The junction shows trimming of 5 bases on V and 5 bases on J, and the gene matches do not reach 11 bases of it. From the cysteine through the phenylalanine, the CDR3 covers 15 amino acids. The CDR3 DNA has 45 bases and is translated from base 1. As encoded in the germline V gene, CDR1 is SQVTM while CDR2 is ANQGSEA. For each enrolled patient, mismatch repair deficiency was established using either polymerase chain reaction or immunohistochemistry. TCR sequencing was carried out for three patients who responded to pembrolizumab therapy. The phase II trial prospectively evaluated PD-1 blockade with pembrolizumab in advanced mismatch repair-deficient cancers, independent of tissue of origin. Peripheral blood T cell samples were serially collected before and at multiple times after PD-1 blockade was started. Blood sampling times were expressed in weeks after the first pembrolizumab dose. As to this clone: No cognate antigen has been identified for it. The input lacks base qualities; no much larger clone sits a single base away.

Receptors were amplified or captured by the immunoSEQ multiplex PCR assay. This immuneACCESS table, as held by TCRdb, lists in-frame sequences with V and J called but not all clones. Of the missing ones, under half trace to an unresolved V gene in checked studies; the others have no known cause. The sample yields 90,000 to 120,000 clones; 82% were counted once. Of the sample, around 6.5% falls within the top ten clones. What the work shows at the level of the full study, not this receptor alone: Rapid expansion after pembrolizumab followed by contraction, generally before radiologic responses, was shown by tumor-resident clones, which were often undetectable in blood before treatment.

The clonotype comes from an adult with mismatch repair-deficient cancer. Recombination connected TRBV29-1 to TRBJ2-2, and 7 junction bases match TRBD2. The source material was peripheral blood, sampled roughly eight months after starting pembrolizumab. The CDR3: CSVSLAWGSTGELFF. The bases are TGCAGCGTTTCACTAGCGTGGGGTTCGACCGGGGAGCTGTTTTTT.